Listed here are 25 T cell receptor beta chains from one sample, sequenced in a study of regulatory T cells in long-lasting Graves disease. Construction of TCR beta libraries relied on iRepertoire HTBI primers and on Arm-PCR targeting CDR3 regions. From the multiplex PCR reads, TCRdb called clonotypes with MiXCR, one entry per CDR3 protein. This sample has 300,000 to 400,000 distinct CDR3 sequences; about 20% occur once, and the top ten carry less than 35%. Time point here: persistent/refractory GD, antithyroid drugs over 5 years with positive TRAb. Making the TCR library involved RNA that had been extracted from PBMCs. This material consisted of peripheral blood mononuclear cells (PBMCs), taken when the disease was refractory, from a patient treated with antithyroid drugs. The receptors stem from a female donor with Graves disease.

This clonotype was picked up many times. The chain uses TRBV28 and TRBJ1-1; D remains unclear. V was clipped by 6 bases and J by 2 bases, with 13 bases between them. Germline assignment: CDR1 MDHEN and CDR2 SYDVKM. The CDR3 length is 14 residues. CDR3 in amino acids: CASSPAGRNTEAFF. The CDR3 nucleotides read TGTGCCAGCAGCCCCGCGGGGAGAAACACTGAAGCTTTCTTT.

This clonotype was recorded at least ten times. The DNA for the CDR3 is TGTGCCAGCAGCTCGGACATTGGTGAGGCTGGGGCCAACGTCCTGACTTTC. Translation: CASSSDIGEAGANVLTF. The chain uses TRBV28 and TRBJ2-6; D possibly corresponds to TRBD1 (5 bases). The CDR3 contains 17 residues. Trimming took off 6 bases at V and 2 bases at J, with 17 bases between the two ends. Germline CDR1 reads MDHEN; CDR2 reads SYDVKM.

The chain joins TRBV3-1 to TRBJ2-6; D is undetermined. Germline CDR1 is LGHDT and CDR2 is YNNKEL (reference sequence). Trimming took 4 bases from V and 1 from J, leaving 8 bases between them. The CDR3 loop spans 15 amino acids. CDR3: CASSPPRSGANVLTF. CDR3 nucleotides: TGTGCCAGCAGCCCCCCCCGTTCTGGGGCCAACGTCCTGACTTTC.

This sequence joins TRBV9 and TRBJ2-1; D gene unclear. V was clipped by 4 bases and J by 7 bases, with 18 bases between them. The germline CDR1 and CDR2 sequences are SGDLS and YYNGEE. The length of the CDR3 is 15 residues. In DNA, the CDR3 is TGTGCCAGCAGCCCTACCCCCGAGGTGGTGAATGAGCAGTTCTTC. Amino acids: CASSPTPEVVNEQFF.

This clonotype was counted many times. V is TRBV20-1 and J is TRBJ2-5; tentatively, D is TRBD2 (5 bases). This CDR3 contains 14 residues. The V end lost 3 bases, the J end lost 1 base, and 12 bases lay between the germline ends. Germline CDR1 reads DFQATT; CDR2 reads SNEGSKA (reference sequence). The CDR3 spells CSASPVRGQETQYF. The CDR3, as DNA: TGCAGTGCTAGCCCGGTTCGGGGCCAAGAGACCCAGTACTTC.

There are many counts of this clonotype. The V call is TRBV7-3, the J call TRBJ1-1, with D uncertain. With 0 bases removed from V and 1 base from J, the gap between germline ends came to 9 bases. The CDR3 is made up of 15 amino acids. The germline V gene encodes CDR1 SGHTA and CDR2 FQGTGA. CDR3 residues: CASSLTVTANTEAFF. DNA for the CDR3: TGTGCCAGCAGCTTAACGGTGACGGCGAACACTGAAGCTTTCTTT.

This clonotype was found many times. The chain recombines TRBV30 with TRBJ1-2; D unresolved. This CDR3 contains 13 residues. V was cut by 5 bases and J by 4 bases, with 14 bases left in between. Germline V gene lookup returns CDR1 GTSNPN and CDR2 SVGIG (reference sequence). The CDR3 protein is CAWEDEDVYGYTF. The CDR3 DNA reads TGTGCCTGGGAGGACGAGGATGTCTATGGCTACACCTTC.

The rearrangement links TRBV7-2 to TRBJ1-3, with D unresolved. This CDR3 spans 15 amino acids. Germline assignment: CDR1 SGHTA and CDR2 FQGNSA. The V gene lost 2 bases and the J gene lost 2 bases, with 10 bases spanning the gap. The chain's CDR3 is CASSLFSLTGNTIYF. The CDR3 DNA follows: TGTGCCAGCAGCTTATTCAGCTTAACTGGAAACACCATATATTTT.

This clonotype was seen only a few times. The chain couples TRBV6-1 to TRBJ1-2; weak D call: TRBD1 (5 bases). Germline V gives CDR1 MNHNS, CDR2 SASEGT. The CDR3 loop spans 13 amino acids. V was clipped by 11 bases and J by 7 bases, with 20 bases between them. CDR3 nucleotides: TGTGCCTGTTATAAGGGGACGGGGGTTGGCTACACCTTC. Translated, it gives CACYKGTGVGYTF.

This clonotype has only a few counts. The rearrangement links TRBV25-1 to TRBJ1-2; tentative D call: TRBD1 (6 bases). V was cut by 4 bases and J by 4 bases, with 16 bases left in between. This CDR3 has 15 amino acids. Germline values: CDR1 MGHDK, CDR2 SYGVNS. The CDR3, as DNA: TGTGCCAGCAGTGGACAGGTGCCCCCTGGCTATGGCTACACCTTC. It yields the protein CASSGQVPPGYGYTF.

V is TRBV12-3 or TRBV12-4 and J is TRBJ2-3; D is tentatively TRBD1 or TRBD2 (7 bases each). V was trimmed by 6 bases and J by 5 bases, leaving 21 bases between them. The CDR3 length is 16 residues. This CDR3 is CASSQGETSWVDTQYF. CDR3 DNA: TGTGCCAGCAGCCAGGGGGAGACTAGCTGGGTAGATACGCAGTATTTT.

This clonotype was seen ten or more times. The V and J genes are TRBV27 and TRBJ1-4; D is undetermined. The CDR3 is made up of 15 amino acids. Trimming removed 6 bases at V and 0 bases at J, with 11 bases between. Germline CDR1 and CDR2: MNHEY and SMNVEV (reference sequence). The CDR3 DNA reads as TGTGCCAGCAGATTCCGGGTTGCAACTAATGAAAAACTGTTTTTT. The encoded protein is CASRFRVATNEKLFF.

The chain carries TRBV6-1 and TRBJ1-5; 8 bases fit TRBD1. The CDR3 sequence is 14 residues long. Germline CDR1 is MNHNS and CDR2 is SASEGT. The V gene end was trimmed by 7 bases and the J gene end by 7 bases; junction bases not matched to a gene: 9. The CDR3 loop reads CASKHGQGRQPQHF. The CDR3 DNA is TGTGCCAGCAAGCACGGACAGGGAAGACAGCCCCAGCATTTT.

This clonotype has ten or more counts. The V gene is TRBV7-9, the J gene TRBJ1-2; D is perhaps TRBD1 (6 bases). The V gene's germline CDR1 is SEHNR and CDR2 FQNEAQ (reference sequence). The V and J ends lost 1 base and 4 bases respectively, with 16 bases between them. This CDR3 has 16 amino acids. The chain's CDR3 is CASSLEGVGGPYGYTF. The CDR3, as DNA: TGTGCCAGCAGCTTAGAGGGGGTCGGAGGGCCCTATGGCTACACCTTC.

This clonotype was seen ten or more times. The rearrangement links TRBV10-3 to TRBJ1-6; TRBD1 aligns across 8 bases. The CDR3 consists of 14 residues. The germline CDR1 and CDR2 sequences are ENHRY and SYGVKD. The ends lost 6 bases at V and 7 bases at J; junction bases unmatched: 5. In DNA, the CDR3 is TGTGCCATCAGCCAACAGGGGGGAAATTCACCCCTCCACTTT. Translation gives CAISQQGGNSPLHF.

The chain has TRBV20-1 and TRBJ2-5; 10 bases align to TRBD2. J gave up 3 bases and V 6 bases, and 10 bases lay outside the gene matches. Germline V gene data show CDR1 as DFQATT and CDR2 as SNEGSKA (reference sequence). The CDR3 sequence is 15 residues long. The CDR3 DNA reads as TGCAGTGCCGACCCAAGACTAGCGGGTGAAGAGACCCAGTACTTC. Translated: CSADPRLAGEETQYF.

At least ten counts were recorded for this clonotype. The rearrangement links TRBV28 to TRBJ2-7; the D gene is possibly TRBD2 (6 bases). The V gene lost 7 bases and the J gene lost 12 bases, with 16 bases spanning the gap. The CDR3 is 11 amino acids. Germline CDR1 reads MDHEN; CDR2 reads SYDVKM. CDR3 sequence reads: CASKTGDQGYF. The CDR3 DNA is TGTGCCAGCAAAACGGGGGACCAAGGGTACTTC.

This clonotype was observed many times. The J gene is TRBJ1-2, the V gene TRBV3-1; D remains ambiguous. The germline gives CDR1 LGHDT, CDR2 YNNKEL (reference sequence). This CDR3 has 15 amino acids. Trimming took off 0 bases at V and 5 bases at J, with 13 bases between the two ends. CDR3 residues: CASSQETRAVYGYTF. In DNA, the CDR3 is TGTGCCAGCAGCCAAGAAACCCGGGCTGTATATGGCTACACCTTC.

This clonotype was seen ten or more times. CDR3 sequence: CASSLDGSRVGELFF. The CDR3 DNA sequence: TGTGCCAGCAGCTTAGATGGGTCAAGGGTCGGGGAGCTGTTTTTT. The rearrangement uses TRBV11-2 and TRBJ2-2; D unresolved. The CDR3 has 15 amino acids. Germline CDR1 SGHAT, CDR2 FQNNGV. V was pared by 0 bases and J by 7 bases, with 12 bases between.

The CDR3: CAWSETGELFF. The CDR3, as DNA: TGTGCCTGGAGTGAAACCGGGGAGCTGTTTTTT. The J gene is TRBJ2-2, the V gene TRBV30, with D unclear. V was pared by 1 base and J by 5 bases, with 2 bases between. Germline V lookup: CDR1 GTSNPN, CDR2 SVGIG (reference sequence). This CDR3 is 11 amino acids long.

To note about this clonotype: A much larger clonotype is one base distant, so this may be a read error. The genes are TRBV7-9 and TRBJ1-6, with D possibly TRBD1 on 5 matching bases. Per germline, CDR1 SEHNR and CDR2 FQNEAQ (reference sequence). CDR3 length: 15 amino acids. The CDR3 is CASSLDWSGGSPPHF. In DNA form, the CDR3 reads TGTGCCAGCAGCTTAGATTGGTCGGGGGGTTCACCCCCCCACTTT.

In this sample, this clonotype turned up many times. This chain links TRBV5-1 with TRBJ2-7; TRBD2 might be the D (6 bases). Trimming took 4 bases from V and 6 from J, leaving 23 bases between them. CDR3 length equals 16 residues. CDR1 and CDR2 from the germline V gene are SGHRS and YFSETQ. This chain's CDR3 is CASSPGGGTISGEQYF. The CDR3 bases are TGCGCCAGCAGCCCCGGAGGAGGGACCATCTCGGGCGAGCAGTACTTC.

With respect to this clonotype: A read error may account for a junction end that differs from germline. This chain connects TRBV30 to TRBJ1-2; no clear D gene. The CDR3 covers 13 residues. Germline V gene sequence: CDR1 GTSNPN, CDR2 SVGIG (reference sequence). The CDR3 DNA reads TGTGCCTGGAGTGTACTCGAACAAGGCCGCCAGGTCTTC. This codes for CAWSVLEQGRQVF.

Only a few counts were recorded for this clonotype. The CDR3 loop is CASSYFGQGGDQPQHF. The CDR3, as DNA: TGTGCCAGCAGTTACTTTGGACAGGGAGGCGATCAGCCCCAGCATTTT. This chain connects TRBV6-5 to TRBJ1-5; 8 positions agree with TRBD1. V was pared by 1 base and J by 5 bases, with 7 bases of the junction left unmatched. CDR3 length equals 16 residues. Germline V gene lookup returns CDR1 MNHEY and CDR2 SVGAGI.

This clonotype has at least ten counts. This rearrangement joins TRBV2 to TRBJ2-7, with unresolved D. The CDR3 extends over 14 amino acids. Germline CDR1 and CDR2: SNHLY and FYNNEI. With 3 bases removed from V and 2 bases from J, the gap between germline ends came to 11 bases. CDR3 protein: CASSDFTFPYEQYF. Written as DNA, the CDR3 is TGTGCCAGCAGTGACTTCACTTTCCCCTACGAGCAGTACTTC.